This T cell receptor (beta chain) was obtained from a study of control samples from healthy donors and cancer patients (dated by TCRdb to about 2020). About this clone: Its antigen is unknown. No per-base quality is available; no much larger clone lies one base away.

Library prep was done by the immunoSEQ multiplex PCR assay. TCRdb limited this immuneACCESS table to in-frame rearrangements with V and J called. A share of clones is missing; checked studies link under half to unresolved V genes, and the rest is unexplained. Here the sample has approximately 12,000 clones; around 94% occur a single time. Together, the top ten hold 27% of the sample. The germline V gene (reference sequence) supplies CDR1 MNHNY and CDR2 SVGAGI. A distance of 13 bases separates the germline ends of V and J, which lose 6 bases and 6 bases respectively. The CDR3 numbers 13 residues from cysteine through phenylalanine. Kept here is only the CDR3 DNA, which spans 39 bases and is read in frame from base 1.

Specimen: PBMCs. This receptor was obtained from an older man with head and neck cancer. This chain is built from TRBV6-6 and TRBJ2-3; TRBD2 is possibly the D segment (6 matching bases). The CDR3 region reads CASSRQGGDTQYF. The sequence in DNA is TGTGCCAGCAGCCGCCAGGGAGGTGATACGCAGTATTTT.